This note documents a single T cell receptor (beta chain) sequence. What it recognizes is unknown. This sample was taken from a study of graft-versus-host responses after intestinal transplantation. There are 15 residues in the CDR3. Germline V CDR1 and CDR2: SGHVS, FNYEAQ. V lost 5 bases to trimming and J lost 7 bases; unmatched junction nucleotides: 10. Libraries were prepared by immunoSEQ multiplex PCR; TCRdb keeps only in-frame clonotypes and omits some of them. Of roughly 90,000 clones in the sample, approximately 90% are singletons; the top ten hold around 0.3%. Study-wide results and caveats: Maximum circulating GvH clone levels tracked with early post-transplant HvG decreases. GvH clones occurred in recipient marrow; some first appeared in ileum or blood.

Source: unstimulated CD4+ T cells sorted from spleen or lymph node cells, taken before transplant. The clonotype was recovered from a human donor who was the organ donor for an intestinal transplant. The rearrangement joins TRBV7-6 to TRBJ2-1, with 8 bases aligning to TRBD1. CDR3 amino acids: CASSPWDRNRNEQFF. The CDR3 bases are TGTGCCAGCAGCCCATGGGACAGGAACAGGAATGAGCAGTTCTTC.